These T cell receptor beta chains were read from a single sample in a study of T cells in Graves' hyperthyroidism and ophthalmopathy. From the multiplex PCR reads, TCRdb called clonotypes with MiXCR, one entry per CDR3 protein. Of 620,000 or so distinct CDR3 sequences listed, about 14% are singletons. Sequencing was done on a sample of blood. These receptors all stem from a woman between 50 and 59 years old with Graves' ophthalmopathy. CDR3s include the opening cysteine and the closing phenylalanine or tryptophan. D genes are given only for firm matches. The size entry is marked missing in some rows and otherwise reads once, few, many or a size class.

CDR3 protein: CSVEVWSGEGVQETQYF; CDR3 DNA: TGCAGCGTTGAAGTATGGAGCGGAGAGGGGGTCCAAGAGACCCAGTACTTC; clone size: many; D gene: NA; V gene: TRBV29-1; J gene: TRBJ2-5; CDR3 length: 17
CDR3 protein: CASSPSNVRNEQFF; CDR3 DNA: TGCGCCAGCAGCCCCTCGAATGTCCGTAATGAGCAGTTCTTC; clone size: NA; D gene: NA; V gene: TRBV5-1; J gene: TRBJ2-1; CDR3 length: 14
CDR3 protein: CAWSVVAGNEQYF; CDR3 DNA: TGTGCCTGGAGTGTGGTAGCGGGAAACGAGCAGTACTTC; clone size: many; D gene: TRBD2; V gene: TRBV30; J gene: TRBJ2-7; CDR3 length: 13
CDR3 protein: CASRSDTPYEQYF; CDR3 DNA: TGTGCCAGCAGATCGGACACTCCCTACGAGCAGTACTTC; clone size: many; D gene: NA; V gene: TRBV12-3/TRBV12-4; J gene: TRBJ2-7; CDR3 length: 13
CDR3 protein: CASSSDRQGVGQPQHF; CDR3 DNA: TGTGCCAGCAGTTCCGATCGACAGGGGGTGGGTCAGCCCCAGCATTTT; clone size: many; D gene: TRBD1; V gene: TRBV28; J gene: TRBJ1-5; CDR3 length: 16
CDR3 protein: CASSGGGFYGNTF; CDR3 DNA: TGTGCCAGCAGCGGGGGGGGATTTTATGGCAACACCTTC; clone size: few; D gene: NA; V gene: TRBV12-3/TRBV12-4; J gene: TRBJ1-2; CDR3 length: 13
CDR3 protein: CSVSLLFGNTEAFF; CDR3 DNA: TGCAGCGTTTCACTTTTGTTCGGGAACACTGAAGCTTTCTTT; clone size: few; D gene: NA; V gene: TRBV29-1; J gene: TRBJ1-1; CDR3 length: 14
CDR3 protein: CASSLTGTGVFGTYEQYF; CDR3 DNA: TGTGCCAGCAGTTTAACGGGGACAGGGGTGTTCGGAACTTACGAGCAGTACTTC; clone size: few; D gene: TRBD1; V gene: TRBV12-3/TRBV12-4; J gene: TRBJ2-7; CDR3 length: 18
CDR3 protein: CASSPGGTGGAWVKNIQYF; CDR3 DNA: TGTGCCAGCAGCCCAGGGGGGACAGGGGGCGCATGGGTCAAAAACATTCAGTACTTC; clone size: many; D gene: TRBD1; V gene: TRBV28; J gene: TRBJ2-4; CDR3 length: 19
CDR3 protein: CASSHPGPKWVDYGYTF; CDR3 DNA: TGTGCCAGCAGTCATCCGGGACCCAAATGGGTAGACTATGGCTACACCTTC; clone size: few; D gene: NA; V gene: TRBV6-2/TRBV6-3; J gene: TRBJ1-2; CDR3 length: 17
CDR3 protein: CASSLAGSGTYQETQYF; CDR3 DNA: TGTGCCAGCAGCTTAGCAGGTAGCGGCACGTACCAAGAGACCCAGTACTTC; clone size: NA; D gene: NA; V gene: TRBV7-9; J gene: TRBJ2-5; CDR3 length: 17
CDR3 protein: CASSPAGGSYEQYF; CDR3 DNA: TGTGCCAGCAGCCCAGCGGGAGGCTCCTACGAGCAGTACTTC; clone size: many; D gene: TRBD2; V gene: TRBV28; J gene: TRBJ2-7; CDR3 length: 14
CDR3 protein: CSASPGLAGGRQYF; CDR3 DNA: TGCAGTGCTAGCCCGGGACTAGCGGGAGGTAGGCAGTACTTC; clone size: NA; D gene: TRBD2; V gene: TRBV20-1; J gene: TRBJ2-7; CDR3 length: 14
CDR3 protein: CSAPSLTGGGQPQHF; CDR3 DNA: TGCAGTGCTCCCTCCCTGACAGGGGGCGGTCAGCCCCAGCATTTT; clone size: few; D gene: TRBD1; V gene: TRBV20-1; J gene: TRBJ1-5; CDR3 length: 15
CDR3 protein: CASSQVLMGLAPTGELFF; CDR3 DNA: TGTGCCAGCAGCCAAGTATTGATGGGACTAGCGCCCACCGGGGAGCTGTTTTTT; clone size: few; D gene: TRBD2; V gene: TRBV14; J gene: TRBJ2-2; CDR3 length: 18
CDR3 protein: CASSFGGVENTEAFF; CDR3 DNA: TGTGCCAGCAGCTTTGGGGGAGTGGAGAACACTGAAGCTTTCTTT; clone size: many; D gene: NA; V gene: TRBV9; J gene: TRBJ1-1; CDR3 length: 15
CDR3 protein: CASSLWESRDTEAFF; CDR3 DNA: TGCGCCAGCAGCTTGTGGGAGAGTCGGGACACTGAAGCTTTCTTT; clone size: NA; D gene: NA; V gene: TRBV5-1; J gene: TRBJ1-1; CDR3 length: 15
CDR3 protein: CASSPRREPYGYTF; CDR3 DNA: TGTGCCAGCAGCCCACGACGGGAACCCTATGGCTACACCTTC; clone size: NA; D gene: NA; V gene: TRBV9; J gene: TRBJ1-2; CDR3 length: 14
CDR3 protein: CAARRTGTTFNEQFF; CDR3 DNA: TGTGCCGCTCGGCGGACCGGGACTACTTTCAATGAGCAGTTCTTC; clone size: few; D gene: TRBD2; V gene: TRBV19; J gene: TRBJ2-1; CDR3 length: 15
CDR3 protein: CASSQAPGRTGELFF; CDR3 DNA: TGTGCCAGCAGCCAAGCCCCGGGAAGAACCGGGGAGCTGTTTTTT; clone size: few; D gene: NA; V gene: TRBV14; J gene: TRBJ2-2; CDR3 length: 15
CDR3 protein: CASSPAFYEQYF; CDR3 DNA: TGTGCCAGCAGCCCCGCGTTTTACGAGCAGTACTTC; clone size: many; D gene: NA; V gene: TRBV6-2/TRBV6-3; J gene: TRBJ2-7; CDR3 length: 12
CDR3 protein: CASSWSAGVGYTF; CDR3 DNA: TGTGCCAGCAGCTGGTCTGCAGGGGTGGGCTACACCTTC; clone size: many; D gene: NA; V gene: TRBV5-5; J gene: TRBJ1-2; CDR3 length: 13
CDR3 protein: CASSLDGSPRGTEAFF; CDR3 DNA: TGCGCCAGCAGCCTCGACGGCAGTCCTCGGGGCACTGAAGCTTTCTTT; clone size: few; D gene: NA; V gene: TRBV5-1; J gene: TRBJ1-1; CDR3 length: 16
CDR3 protein: CASSQDLDPSWEAFF; CDR3 DNA: TGTGCCAGCAGCCAAGACCTGGATCCGTCTTGGGAAGCTTTCTTT; clone size: many; D gene: NA; V gene: TRBV3-1; J gene: TRBJ1-1; CDR3 length: 15
CDR3 protein: CASILIAGAGDTQYF; CDR3 DNA: TGTGCCAGCATCCTCATAGCGGGAGCTGGAGATACGCAGTATTTT; clone size: few; D gene: TRBD2; V gene: TRBV7-2; J gene: TRBJ2-3; CDR3 length: 15
CDR3 protein: CASGWRGLGQPQHF; CDR3 DNA: TGTGCCAGCGGATGGAGGGGATTGGGTCAGCCCCAGCATTTT; clone size: many; D gene: NA; V gene: TRBV6-2/TRBV6-3; J gene: TRBJ1-5; CDR3 length: 14
CDR3 protein: CASSVVKDTYEQYF; CDR3 DNA: TGTGCCAGCAGTGTGGTCAAGGACACCTACGAGCAGTACTTC; clone size: many; D gene: NA; V gene: TRBV2; J gene: TRBJ2-7; CDR3 length: 14
CDR3 protein: CASSFLPEPNTEVFF; CDR3 DNA: TGTGCCAGCAGTTTTCTTCCGGAGCCGAACACTGAAGTTTTCTTT; clone size: NA; D gene: NA; V gene: TRBV28; J gene: TRBJ1-1; CDR3 length: 15
CDR3 protein: CASSLQAGGSETQYF; CDR3 DNA: TGTGCCAGCAGTTTACAAGCGGGAGGGTCTGAGACCCAGTACTTC; clone size: many; D gene: TRBD2; V gene: TRBV12-3/TRBV12-4; J gene: TRBJ2-5; CDR3 length: 15
CDR3 protein: CASSYAGGVDGYTF; CDR3 DNA: TGTGCCAGCAGTTACGCAGGGGGCGTGGATGGCTACACCTTC; clone size: NA; D gene: TRBD1; V gene: TRBV28; J gene: TRBJ1-2; CDR3 length: 14
CDR3 protein: CASSLASRMYNEQFF; CDR3 DNA: TGTGCCAGCAGCTTAGCGAGTCGAATGTACAATGAGCAGTTCTTC; clone size: many; D gene: NA; V gene: TRBV7-2; J gene: TRBJ2-1; CDR3 length: 15
CDR3 protein: CSVEKTGLAKAYNEQFF; CDR3 DNA: TGCAGCGTAGAAAAAACGGGACTAGCGAAAGCCTACAATGAGCAGTTCTTC; clone size: NA; D gene: TRBD2; V gene: TRBV29-1; J gene: TRBJ2-1; CDR3 length: 17
CDR3 protein: CATSTRTLAGGWDTGELFF; CDR3 DNA: TGTGCCACCAGCACCAGAACCCTAGCGGGGGGGTGGGACACCGGGGAGCTGTTTTTT; clone size: many; D gene: TRBD2; V gene: TRBV15; J gene: TRBJ2-2; CDR3 length: 19
CDR3 protein: CASRGGGNSYEQYF; CDR3 DNA: TGTGCCAGCAGGGGAGGCGGGAACTCCTACGAGCAGTACTTC; clone size: many; D gene: NA; V gene: TRBV28; J gene: TRBJ2-7; CDR3 length: 14
CDR3 protein: CASSQETALYGYTF; CDR3 DNA: TGTGCCAGCAGCCAAGAGACAGCCCTCTATGGCTACACCTTC; clone size: many; D gene: NA; V gene: TRBV3-1; J gene: TRBJ1-2; CDR3 length: 14
CDR3 protein: CASSWDVLGEQYF; CDR3 DNA: TGTGCCAGCAGCTGGGACGTACTAGGCGAGCAGTACTTC; clone size: few; D gene: NA; V gene: TRBV7-9; J gene: TRBJ2-7; CDR3 length: 13
CDR3 protein: CASSLYPGQINQPQHF; CDR3 DNA: TGTGCCAGCAGCTTATATCCGGGACAGATCAATCAGCCCCAGCATTTT; clone size: NA; D gene: TRBD1; V gene: TRBV7-2; J gene: TRBJ1-5; CDR3 length: 16
CDR3 protein: CATSDFGTSGNNEQFF; CDR3 DNA: TGTGCCACCAGTGACTTCGGGACTAGCGGGAACAATGAGCAGTTCTTC; clone size: few; D gene: TRBD2; V gene: TRBV24-1; J gene: TRBJ2-1; CDR3 length: 16
CDR3 protein: CASSPGNSGDNQPQHF; CDR3 DNA: TGTGCCAGCAGTCCAGGGAACAGTGGGGATAATCAGCCCCAGCATTTT; clone size: NA; D gene: NA; V gene: TRBV28; J gene: TRBJ1-5; CDR3 length: 16
CDR3 protein: CASSFYRTGVKSYEQYF; CDR3 DNA: TGTGCCAGCAGTTTTTATAGGACAGGGGTAAAGTCCTACGAGCAGTACTTC; clone size: few; D gene: TRBD1; V gene: TRBV12-3/TRBV12-4; J gene: TRBJ2-7; CDR3 length: 17
CDR3 protein: CASSVTPSTSGGTDTQYF; CDR3 DNA: TGTGCCAGCAGCGTAACCCCTTCGACTAGCGGGGGCACAGATACGCAGTATTTT; clone size: NA; D gene: TRBD2; V gene: TRBV9; J gene: TRBJ2-3; CDR3 length: 18
CDR3 protein: CASSLAHEQFF; CDR3 DNA: TGTGCCAGCAGCTTAGCCCATGAGCAGTTCTTC; clone size: many; D gene: NA; V gene: TRBV5-6; J gene: TRBJ2-1; CDR3 length: 11
CDR3 protein: CASSRDSWNTEAFF; CDR3 DNA: TGTGCCAGCAGTCGGGACAGTTGGAACACTGAAGCTTTCTTT; clone size: few; D gene: TRBD1; V gene: TRBV27; J gene: TRBJ1-1; CDR3 length: 14
CDR3 protein: CASRVRQGEAFF; CDR3 DNA: TGTGCCAGTAGAGTTCGACAGGGCGAAGCTTTCTTT; clone size: few; D gene: TRBD1; V gene: TRBV19; J gene: TRBJ1-1; CDR3 length: 12
CDR3 protein: CASSSSDRGMSQPQHF; CDR3 DNA: TGTGCCAGCAGTTCTAGCGACAGGGGAATGAGTCAGCCCCAGCATTTT; clone size: many; D gene: TRBD1; V gene: TRBV28; J gene: TRBJ1-5; CDR3 length: 16
CDR3 protein: CASSYQLAGLTGELFF; CDR3 DNA: TGTGCCAGCAGTTACCAGCTAGCGGGATTAACCGGGGAGCTGTTTTTT; clone size: NA; D gene: TRBD2; V gene: TRBV6-5; J gene: TRBJ2-2; CDR3 length: 16
CDR3 protein: CAWRAGQGFYEQYF; CDR3 DNA: TGTGCCTGGAGGGCGGGACAGGGATTCTACGAGCAGTACTTC; clone size: many; D gene: TRBD1; V gene: TRBV30; J gene: TRBJ2-7; CDR3 length: 14